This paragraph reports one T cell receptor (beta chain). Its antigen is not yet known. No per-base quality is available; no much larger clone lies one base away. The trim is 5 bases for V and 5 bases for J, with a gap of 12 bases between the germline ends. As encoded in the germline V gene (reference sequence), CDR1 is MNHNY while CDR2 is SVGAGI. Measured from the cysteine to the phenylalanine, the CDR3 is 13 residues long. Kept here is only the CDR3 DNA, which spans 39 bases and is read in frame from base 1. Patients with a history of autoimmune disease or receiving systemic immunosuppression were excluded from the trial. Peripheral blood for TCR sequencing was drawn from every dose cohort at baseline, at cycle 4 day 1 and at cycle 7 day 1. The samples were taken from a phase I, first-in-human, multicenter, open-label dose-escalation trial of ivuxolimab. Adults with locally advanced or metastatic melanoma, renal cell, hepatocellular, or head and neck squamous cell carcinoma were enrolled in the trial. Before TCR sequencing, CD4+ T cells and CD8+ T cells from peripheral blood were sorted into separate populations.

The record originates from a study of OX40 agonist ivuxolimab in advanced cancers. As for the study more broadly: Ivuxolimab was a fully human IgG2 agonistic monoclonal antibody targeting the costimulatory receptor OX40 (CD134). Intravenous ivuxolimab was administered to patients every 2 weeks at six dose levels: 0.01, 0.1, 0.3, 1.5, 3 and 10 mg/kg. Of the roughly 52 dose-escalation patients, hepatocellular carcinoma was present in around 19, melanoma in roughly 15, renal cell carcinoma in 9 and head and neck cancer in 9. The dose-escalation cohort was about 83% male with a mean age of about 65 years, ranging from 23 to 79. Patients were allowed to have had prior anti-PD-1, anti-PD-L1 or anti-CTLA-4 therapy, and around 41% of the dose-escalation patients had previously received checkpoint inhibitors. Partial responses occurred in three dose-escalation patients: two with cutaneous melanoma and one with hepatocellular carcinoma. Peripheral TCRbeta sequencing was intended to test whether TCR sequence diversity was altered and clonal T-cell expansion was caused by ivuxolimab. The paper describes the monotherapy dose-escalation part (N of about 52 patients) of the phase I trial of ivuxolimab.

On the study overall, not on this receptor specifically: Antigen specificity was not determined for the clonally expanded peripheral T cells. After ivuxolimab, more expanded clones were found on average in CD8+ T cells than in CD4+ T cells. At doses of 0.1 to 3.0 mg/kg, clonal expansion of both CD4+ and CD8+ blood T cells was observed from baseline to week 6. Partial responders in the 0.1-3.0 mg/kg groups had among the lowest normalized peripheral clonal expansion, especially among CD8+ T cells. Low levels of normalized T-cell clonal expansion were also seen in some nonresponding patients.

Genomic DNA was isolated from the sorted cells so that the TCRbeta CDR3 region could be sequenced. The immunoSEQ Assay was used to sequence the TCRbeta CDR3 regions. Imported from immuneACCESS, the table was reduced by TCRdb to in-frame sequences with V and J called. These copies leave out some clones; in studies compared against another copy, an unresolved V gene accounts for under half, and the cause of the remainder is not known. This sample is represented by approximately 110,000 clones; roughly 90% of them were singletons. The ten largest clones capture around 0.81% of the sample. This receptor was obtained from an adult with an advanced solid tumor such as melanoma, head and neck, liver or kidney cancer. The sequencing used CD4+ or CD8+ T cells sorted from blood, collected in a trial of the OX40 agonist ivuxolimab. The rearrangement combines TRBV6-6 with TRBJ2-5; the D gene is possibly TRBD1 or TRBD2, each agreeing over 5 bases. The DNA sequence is TGTGCCAGCAGTCCGATGGGGGTGGAGACCCAGTACTTC. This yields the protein CASSPMGVETQYF.